Each of the 20 T cell receptor beta chains below was sequenced from the same sample in a study of early T cells in non-severe SARS-CoV-2 infection. TCRdb reprocessed the 5' RACE reads via MiXCR and lists one record per CDR3 protein. In the table there are 70,000 to 95,000 distinct CDR3 sequences, 16% of which are singletons. The specimen sequenced was whole blood. These receptors all stem from an adult who was a healthcare worker with PCR-confirmed SARS-CoV-2 infection or an uninfected control (not recorded which).

This clonotype was seen repeatedly, ten times or more. This chain uses TRBV18 with TRBJ2-3; 8 nucleotides line up with TRBD1. The CDR3 has 16 residues. V gave up 6 bases and J gave up 4 bases; unmatched junction bases: 12. Germline V CDR1 and CDR2: KGHSH, LQKENI. The CDR3 sequence is CASSPGAGGSADTQYF. In DNA form, the CDR3 reads TGTGCCAGCTCCCCGGGGGCAGGGGGCTCCGCAGATACGCAGTATTTT.

This chain links TRBV7-8 with TRBJ2-5; no reliable D call. With 9 bases removed from V and 5 bases from J, the gap between germline ends came to 13 bases. Germline assignment: CDR1 SGHVS and CDR2 FQNEAQ. The CDR3 contains 12 residues. The chain's CDR3 is CASSTGLETQYF. The CDR3 coding sequence is TGTGCCAGTTCGACTGGGTTGGAGACCCAGTACTTC.

This clonotype was seen repeatedly, ten times or more. The chain is built from TRBV7-6 and TRBJ2-5, with a possible D match to TRBD2 (6 bases). The CDR3 spans 15 residues. CDR1 and CDR2 from the germline V gene are SGHVS and FNYEAQ. Trimming left V 1 base short and J 5 bases short, with 14 bases between. The DNA of the CDR3 is TGTGCCAGCAGCTTAGTTCTCGGGACTCCTGAGACCCAGTACTTC. This sequence encodes CASSLVLGTPETQYF. The variable domain in full, completed from reference TRBV7-6 and TRBJ2-5, reads GAGVSQSPRYKVTKRGQDVALRCDPISGHVSLYWYRQALGQGPEFLTYFNYEAQQDKSGLPNDRFSAERPEGSISTLTIQRTEQRDSAMYRCASSLVLGTPETQYFGPGTRLLVL.

This clonotype appeared once. The chain uses TRBV6-1 and TRBJ2-2, with a possible D match to TRBD2 (6 bases). Deletions cut 2 bases from V and 3 bases from J, with 13 bases between. In germline, CDR1 is MNHNS, CDR2 SASEGT. The CDR3 is 16 amino acids. The CDR3 DNA reads TGTGCCAGCAGTGAATTCAGGAGGGTTGACACCGGGGAGCTGTTTTTT. Residues: CASSEFRRVDTGELFF.

The CDR3 DNA sequence: TGTGCCAGCAGCGGACACAGGGTACGGCAGCCCCAGCATTTT. Residues: CASSGHRVRQPQHF. V gene TRBV6-1 combines with J gene TRBJ1-5; D is possibly TRBD1 (6 bases). CDR3 size: 14 residues. Trimming cost V 6 bases and J 7 bases, with 16 bases left between them. Germline-derived CDR1 and CDR2 are MNHNS and SASEGT.

This clonotype has just a few counts. The chain employs TRBV7-6 and TRBJ2-1, with D uncertain. Germline V gene lookup returns CDR1 SGHVS and CDR2 FNYEAQ. Trimming left V 5 bases short and J 8 bases short, with 10 bases between. CDR3 length equals 12 residues. CDR3 residues: CASSALGYEQFF. DNA of the CDR3: TGTGCCAGCAGCGCCCTGGGTTATGAGCAGTTCTTC.

This clonotype was counted many times. The rearrangement links TRBV6-4 to TRBJ1-2; D is undetermined. The CDR3 consists of 14 residues. V was trimmed by 3 bases and J by 3 bases, leaving 11 bases between them. Germline lookup yields CDR1 MRHNA and CDR2 SNTAGT. This CDR3 is CASSETFGDYGYTF. CDR3 nucleotide sequence: TGTGCCAGCAGTGAGACATTTGGGGACTATGGCTACACCTTC.

This clonotype was seen repeatedly, ten times or more. The rearrangement uses TRBV10-3 and TRBJ2-3, with D tentatively TRBD1 or TRBD2 (5 bases each). Germline V gene data show CDR1 as ENHRY and CDR2 as SYGVKD. The length of the CDR3 is 14 residues. Trimming cost V 11 bases and J 0 bases, with 15 bases left between them. Written as DNA, the CDR3 is TGTGCCCTCAAGGGGAGCTTTAGCACAGATACGCAGTATTTT. Translating it yields CALKGSFSTDTQYF.

This clonotype was detected only a few times. V and J are TRBV14 and TRBJ2-1, with 12 bases identical to TRBD2. Per germline, CDR1 SGHDN and CDR2 FVKESK. The CDR3 length is 16 residues. Trimming took 4 bases from V and 8 from J; bases not matched to a gene: 9. DNA for the CDR3: TGTGCCAGCAGCCCTAAACTAGCGGGAGGTCGGTATGAGCAGTTCTTC. It yields the protein CASSPKLAGGRYEQFF.

This clonotype has at least ten counts. The rearrangement joins TRBV7-3 to TRBJ1-1, with a possible D match to TRBD1 (5 bases). Germline CDR1 reads SGHTA; CDR2 reads FQGTGA. Deletions cut 1 base from V and 3 bases from J, with 6 bases between. The CDR3 is 13 residues long. DNA of the CDR3: TGTGCCAGCAGCTTAAAAGGGGACACTGAAGCTTTCTTT. Protein sequence: CASSLKGDTEAFF.

This clonotype showed up just a few times. This chain connects TRBV14 to TRBJ2-5; D gene unclear. The V end lost 7 bases, the J end lost 0 bases, and 9 bases lay between the germline ends. This CDR3 has 13 residues. Germline V lookup: CDR1 SGHDN, CDR2 FVKESK. This CDR3 is CASKAEYQETQYF. CDR3 DNA: TGTGCCAGCAAGGCAGAGTACCAAGAGACCCAGTACTTC. The full variable domain, rest sourced from reference TRBV14 and TRBJ2-5, is EAGVTQFPSHSVIEKGQTVTLRCDPISGHDNLYWYRRVMGKEIKFLLHFVKESKQDESGMPNNRFLAERTGGTYSTLKVQPAELEDSGVYFCASKAEYQETQYFGPGTRLLVL.

This chain joins TRBV18 and TRBJ2-1; 9 bases fit TRBD2. Losses at the gene ends were 2 bases for V and 5 bases for J; bases not matched to a gene: 7. The germline V gene encodes CDR1 KGHSH and CDR2 LQKENI. The CDR3 sequence is 16 residues long. The DNA of the CDR3 is TGTGCCAGCTCACCAATCGAGCGGGGGGCCCACAATGAGCAGTTCTTC. Translation: CASSPIERGAHNEQFF. Full variable domain (outside the CDR3, taken from reference TRBV18 and TRBJ2-1): NAGVMQNPRHLVRRRGQEARLRCSPMKGHSHVYWYRQLPEEGLKFMVYLQKENIIDESGMPKERFSAEFPKEGPSILRIQQVVRGDSAAYFCASSPIERGAHNEQFFGPGTRLTVL.

The chain uses TRBV7-9 and TRBJ2-7; possibly TRBD2 for D (6 bases). The V and J ends lost 1 base and 1 base respectively, with 8 bases between them. The germline V gene has CDR1 SEHNR and CDR2 FQNEAQ (reference sequence). The CDR3 runs to 14 residues. The CDR3 region is CASSLGGTSYEQYF. The CDR3 region has the DNA TGTGCCAGCAGCTTAGGAGGGACTTCCTACGAGCAGTACTTC.

The V and J genes are TRBV7-9 and TRBJ2-4, with TRBD1 matching over 7 bases. CDR1 is SEHNR and CDR2 is FQNEAQ in the germline V gene (reference sequence). The CDR3 is 15 amino acids. V was clipped by 5 bases and J by 3 bases; unmatched bases: 7. DNA for the CDR3: TGTGCCAGCAGCCTTACAGGGGCCTTCAAAAACATTCAGTACTTC. Translated: CASSLTGAFKNIQYF.

This clonotype was observed a handful of times. This chain joins TRBV27 and TRBJ1-1; no clear D. This CDR3 region has 11 residues. The V and J ends lost 2 bases and 8 bases respectively, with 6 bases between them. Germline CDR1 and CDR2: MNHEY and SMNVEV (reference sequence). The CDR3 loop reads CASSLNNEAFF. The CDR3 DNA sequence: TGTGCCAGCAGTTTAAACAACGAAGCTTTCTTT.

This clonotype occurred a few times. The V call is TRBV27, the J call TRBJ1-1, with D unresolved. The germline V gene encodes CDR1 MNHEY and CDR2 SMNVEV (reference sequence). The V and J ends lost 5 bases and 3 bases respectively, with 16 bases between them. The CDR3 spans 15 residues. CDR3 sequence reads: CASSPLGRADTEAFF. CDR3 sequence (DNA): TGTGCCAGCAGTCCCCTCGGACGCGCGGACACTGAAGCTTTCTTT.

This chain uses TRBV6-2 or TRBV6-3 with TRBJ1-5; 7 bases match TRBD1. V lost 4 bases, J lost 7 bases, and 13 bases stayed unmatched. CDR1 MNHEY and CDR2 SVGEGT come from the germline V gene. The CDR3 extends over 16 amino acids. Written as DNA, the CDR3 is TGTGCCAGCAGTTTCGGTTTTCACAGGGGAACCCAGCCCCAGCATTTT. Translation: CASSFGFHRGTQPQHF.

V gene TRBV7-3 combines with J gene TRBJ2-3; 8 bases line up with TRBD2. The V segment lost 6 bases and the J segment 5 bases; nucleotides outside the gene matches: 10. The CDR3 runs 15 residues. Germline CDR1 SGHTA, CDR2 FQGTGA. Here the CDR3 DNA reads TGTGCCAGCAGTTCGGCGGGAGGCGTGCAAGATACGCAGTATTTT. Its translation: CASSSAGGVQDTQYF.

This clonotype was seen only a few times. The V gene is TRBV2, the J gene TRBJ2-1; a weak D match, TRBD2 (7 bases). Germline loops: CDR1 SNHLY, CDR2 FYNNEI. V was cut by 1 base and J by 5 bases, with 12 bases left in between. This CDR3 contains 15 residues. The CDR3 loop is CASSEDRGGDNEQFF. CDR3 nucleotide sequence: TGTGCCAGCAGTGAAGACCGCGGGGGCGACAATGAGCAGTTCTTC.

This clonotype showed up just a few times. J is TRBJ1-5 and V is TRBV2, with 7 nucleotides matching TRBD1. This CDR3 has 16 residues. CDR1 is SNHLY and CDR2 is FYNNEI in the germline V gene. With 1 base clipped from V and 4 bases from J, the junction kept 7 bases outside the gene matches. The CDR3 nucleotides read TGTGCCAGCAGTGAAGAGGGACAGCCAAATAATCAGCCCCAGCATTTT. Amino acid sequence: CASSEEGQPNNQPQHF.